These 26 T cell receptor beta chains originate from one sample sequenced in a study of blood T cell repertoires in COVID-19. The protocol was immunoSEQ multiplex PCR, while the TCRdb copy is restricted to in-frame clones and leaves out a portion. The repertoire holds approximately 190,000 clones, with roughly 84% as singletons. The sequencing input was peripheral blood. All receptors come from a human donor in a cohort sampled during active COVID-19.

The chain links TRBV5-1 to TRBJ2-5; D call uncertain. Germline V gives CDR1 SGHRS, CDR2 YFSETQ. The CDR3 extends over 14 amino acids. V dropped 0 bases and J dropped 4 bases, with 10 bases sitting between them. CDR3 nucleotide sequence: TGCGCCAGCAGCTTGGTGGTGAACGGAGAGACCCAGTACTTC. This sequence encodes CASSLVVNGETQYF. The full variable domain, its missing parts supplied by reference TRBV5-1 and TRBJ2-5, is KAGVTQTPRYLIKTRGQQVTLSCSPISGHRSVSWYQQTPGQGLQFLFEYFSETQRNKGNFPGRFSGRQFSNSRSEMNVSTLELGDSALYLCASSLVVNGETQYFGPGTRLLVL.

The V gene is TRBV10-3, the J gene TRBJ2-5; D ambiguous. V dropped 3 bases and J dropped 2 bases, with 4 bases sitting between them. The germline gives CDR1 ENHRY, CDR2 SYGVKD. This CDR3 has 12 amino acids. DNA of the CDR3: TGTGCCATCAGTGACCTACAAGAGACCCAGTACTTC. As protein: CAISDLQETQYF.

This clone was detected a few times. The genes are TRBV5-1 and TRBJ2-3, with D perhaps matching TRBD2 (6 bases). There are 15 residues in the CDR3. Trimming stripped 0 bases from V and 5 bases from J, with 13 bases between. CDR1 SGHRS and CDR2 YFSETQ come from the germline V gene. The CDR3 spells CASSLVGGAKDTQYF. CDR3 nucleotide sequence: TGCGCCAGCAGCTTGGTCGGCGGGGCGAAAGATACGCAGTATTTT.

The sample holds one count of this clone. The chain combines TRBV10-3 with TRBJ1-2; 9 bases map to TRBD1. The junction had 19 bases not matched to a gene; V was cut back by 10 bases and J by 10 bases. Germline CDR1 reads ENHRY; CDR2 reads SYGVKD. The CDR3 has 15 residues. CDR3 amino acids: CATIVPSTGGETYTF. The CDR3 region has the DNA TGTGCCACCATAGTCCCCTCAACAGGGGGCGAGACCTACACCTTC.

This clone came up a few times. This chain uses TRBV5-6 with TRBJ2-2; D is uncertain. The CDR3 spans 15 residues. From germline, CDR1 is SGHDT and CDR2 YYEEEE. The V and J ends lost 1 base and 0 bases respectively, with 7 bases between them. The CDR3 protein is CASSLNPANTGELFF. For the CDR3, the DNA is TGTGCCAGCAGCTTGAACCCGGCGAACACCGGGGAGCTGTTTTTT.

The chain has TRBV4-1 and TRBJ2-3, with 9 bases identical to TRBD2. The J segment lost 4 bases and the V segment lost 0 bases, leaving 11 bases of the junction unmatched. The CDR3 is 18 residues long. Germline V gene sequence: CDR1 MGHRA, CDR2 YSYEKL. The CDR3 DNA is TGCGCCAGCAGCCAAGAATTGCGGCGGCTAGCGGGACCAGATACGCAGTATTTT. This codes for CASSQELRRLAGPDTQYF.

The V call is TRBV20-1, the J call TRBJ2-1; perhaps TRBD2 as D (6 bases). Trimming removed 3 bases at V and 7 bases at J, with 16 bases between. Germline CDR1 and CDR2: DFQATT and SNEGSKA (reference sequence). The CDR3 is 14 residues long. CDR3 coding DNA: TGCAGTGCTAGTGAGTCTGGGGGGTGGAATGAGCAGTTCTTC. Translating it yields CSASESGGWNEQFF.

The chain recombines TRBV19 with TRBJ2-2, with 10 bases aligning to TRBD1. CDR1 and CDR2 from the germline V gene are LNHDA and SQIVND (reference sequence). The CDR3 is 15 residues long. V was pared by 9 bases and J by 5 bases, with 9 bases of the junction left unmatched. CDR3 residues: CASLTRDRGTGELFF. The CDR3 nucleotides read TGTGCCAGCCTGACTCGGGACAGGGGAACCGGGGAGCTGTTTTTT.

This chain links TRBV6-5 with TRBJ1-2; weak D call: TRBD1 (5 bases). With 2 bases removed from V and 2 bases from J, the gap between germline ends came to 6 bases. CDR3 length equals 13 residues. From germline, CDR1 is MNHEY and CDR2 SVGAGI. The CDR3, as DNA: TGTGCCAGCAGTTACGACAGCAACTATGGCTACACCTTC. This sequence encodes CASSYDSNYGYTF.

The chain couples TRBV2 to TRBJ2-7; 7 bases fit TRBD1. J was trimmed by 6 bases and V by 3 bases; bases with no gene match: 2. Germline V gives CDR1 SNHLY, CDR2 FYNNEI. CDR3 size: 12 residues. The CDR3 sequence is CASSETGIEQYF. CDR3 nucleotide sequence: TGTGCCAGCAGTGAGACAGGGATCGAGCAGTACTTC.

CDR3 amino acids: CASSSTFRETQYF. The CDR3 coding sequence is TGTGCCAGCAGCTCAACGTTTCGGGAGACCCAGTACTTC. The V call is TRBV5-6, the J call TRBJ2-5; D remains unclear. The CDR3 has 13 amino acids. Trimming shortened V by 3 bases and J by 5 bases, and 11 bases separated the two germline ends. Germline V gives CDR1 SGHDT, CDR2 YYEEEE. Looking up the rest from reference TRBV5-6 and TRBJ2-5 gives the full variable domain: DAGVTQSPTHLIKTRGQQVTLRCSPKSGHDTVSWYQQALGQGPQFIFQYYEEEERQRGNFPDRFSGHQFPNYSSELNVNALLLGDSALYLCASSSTFRETQYFGPGTRLLVL.

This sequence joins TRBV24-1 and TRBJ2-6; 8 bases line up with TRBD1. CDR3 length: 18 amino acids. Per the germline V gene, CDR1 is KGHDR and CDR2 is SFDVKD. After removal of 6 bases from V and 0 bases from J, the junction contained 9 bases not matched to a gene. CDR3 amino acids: CATSKPGGGSSGANVLTF. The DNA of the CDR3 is TGTGCCACCAGTAAGCCAGGGGGCGGCTCCTCTGGGGCCAACGTCCTGACTTTC.

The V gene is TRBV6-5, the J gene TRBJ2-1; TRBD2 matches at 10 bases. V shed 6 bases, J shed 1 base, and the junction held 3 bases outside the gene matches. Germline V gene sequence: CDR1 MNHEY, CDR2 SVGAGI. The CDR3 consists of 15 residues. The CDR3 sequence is CASRTSGESYNEQFF. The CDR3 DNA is TGTGCCAGCAGAACTAGCGGGGAATCCTACAATGAGCAGTTCTTC.

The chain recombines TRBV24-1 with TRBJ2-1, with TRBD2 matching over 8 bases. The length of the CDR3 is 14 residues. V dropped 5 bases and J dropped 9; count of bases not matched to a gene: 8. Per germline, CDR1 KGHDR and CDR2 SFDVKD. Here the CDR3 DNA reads TGTGCCACCAGTGGGGCCCAGCGGGGGTTTGAGCAGTTCTTC. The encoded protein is CATSGAQRGFEQFF.

The CDR3 coding sequence is TGTGCCAGCGTGGGGGACAGCGAACTAGCCAAAAACATTCAGTACTTC. It specifies CASVGDSELAKNIQYF. V usage is TRBV2 and J usage is TRBJ2-4, with 7 nucleotides matching TRBD1. The CDR3 extends over 16 amino acids. The junction had 10 bases not matched to a gene; V was cut back by 8 bases and J by 0 bases. The germline CDR1 and CDR2 sequences are SNHLY and FYNNEI.

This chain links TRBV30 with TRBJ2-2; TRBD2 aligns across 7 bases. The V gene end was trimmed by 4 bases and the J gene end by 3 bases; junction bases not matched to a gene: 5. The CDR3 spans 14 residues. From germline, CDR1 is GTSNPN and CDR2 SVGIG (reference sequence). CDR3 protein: CAWTGTIYTGELFF. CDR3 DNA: TGTGCCTGGACCGGGACTATTTACACCGGGGAGCTGTTTTTT.

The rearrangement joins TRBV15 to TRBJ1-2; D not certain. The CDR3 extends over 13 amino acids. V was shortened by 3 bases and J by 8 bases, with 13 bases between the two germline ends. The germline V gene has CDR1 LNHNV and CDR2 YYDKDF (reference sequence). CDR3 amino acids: CATSSPEKNGYTF. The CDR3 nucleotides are TGTGCCACCAGCAGCCCCGAGAAGAACGGCTACACCTTC.

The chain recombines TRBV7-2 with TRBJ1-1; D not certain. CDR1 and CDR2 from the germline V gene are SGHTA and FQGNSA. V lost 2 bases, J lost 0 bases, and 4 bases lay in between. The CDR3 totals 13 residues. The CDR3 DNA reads TGTGCCAGCAGCTTACCGGTGAACACTGAAGCTTTCTTT. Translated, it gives CASSLPVNTEAFF.

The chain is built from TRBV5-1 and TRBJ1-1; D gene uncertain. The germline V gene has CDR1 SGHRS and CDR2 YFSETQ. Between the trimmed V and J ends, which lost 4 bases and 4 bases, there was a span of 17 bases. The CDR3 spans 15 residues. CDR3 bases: TGCGCCAGCAGCCCTCGGACGGGATTTGCCACTGAAGCTTTCTTT. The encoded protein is CASSPRTGFATEAFF.

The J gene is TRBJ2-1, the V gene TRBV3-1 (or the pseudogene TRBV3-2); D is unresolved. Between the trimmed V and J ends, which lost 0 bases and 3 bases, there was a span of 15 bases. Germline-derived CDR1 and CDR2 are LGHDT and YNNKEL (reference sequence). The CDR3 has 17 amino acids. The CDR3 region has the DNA TGTGCCAGCAGCCAAGATCTTAGCTTAAGCCTCTACAATGAGCAGTTCTTC. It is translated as CASSQDLSLSLYNEQFF.

The CDR3 region has the DNA TGTGCCAGCAGCTTCCAGGACAGGGTCTTCGGGGCCAACGTCCTGACTTTC. Protein product: CASSFQDRVFGANVLTF. This chain connects TRBV7-8 to TRBJ2-6; TRBD1 agrees at 8 bases. This CDR3 comprises 17 residues. CDR1 and CDR2 from the germline V gene are SGHVS and FQNEAQ. Losses at the gene ends were 3 bases for V and 4 bases for J; bases not matched to a gene: 8.

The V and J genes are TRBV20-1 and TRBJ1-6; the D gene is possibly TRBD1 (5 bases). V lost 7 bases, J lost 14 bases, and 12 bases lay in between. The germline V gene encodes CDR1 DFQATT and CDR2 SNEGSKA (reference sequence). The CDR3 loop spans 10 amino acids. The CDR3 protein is CSDSTEALHF. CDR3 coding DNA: TGCAGTGATTCGACAGAGGCCCTCCACTTT.

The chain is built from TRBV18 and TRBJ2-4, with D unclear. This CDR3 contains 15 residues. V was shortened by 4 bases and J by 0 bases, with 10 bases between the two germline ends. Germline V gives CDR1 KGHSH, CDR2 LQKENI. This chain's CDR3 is CASSLSTGAKNIQYF. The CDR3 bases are TGTGCCAGCTCACTCTCCACGGGAGCCAAAAACATTCAGTACTTC.

The CDR3 spells CASWDQGSMNTEAFF. The CDR3 coding sequence is TGTGCCTCTTGGGATCAGGGGTCCATGAACACTGAAGCTTTCTTT. The gene calls are TRBV6-5 and TRBJ1-1, with D maybe TRBD1 (6 bases). V lost 11 bases and J 0 bases, leaving 19 bases between the germline ends. The CDR3 is made up of 15 amino acids. Germline V gene lookup returns CDR1 MNHEY and CDR2 SVGAGI.

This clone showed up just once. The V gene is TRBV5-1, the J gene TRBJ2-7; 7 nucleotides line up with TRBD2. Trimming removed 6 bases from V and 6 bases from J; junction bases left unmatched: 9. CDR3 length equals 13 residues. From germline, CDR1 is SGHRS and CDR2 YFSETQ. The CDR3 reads CASNPGLEAEQYF. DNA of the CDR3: TGCGCCAGCAATCCCGGACTAGAGGCCGAGCAGTACTTC.

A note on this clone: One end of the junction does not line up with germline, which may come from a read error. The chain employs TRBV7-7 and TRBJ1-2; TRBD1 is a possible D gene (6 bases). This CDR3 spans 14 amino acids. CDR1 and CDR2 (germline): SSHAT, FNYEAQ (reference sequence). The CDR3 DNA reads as TGTGCTAGCAGCCCCCTGGGGACAAATGATGGCTACACCTTC. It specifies CASSPLGTNDGYTF.